This T cell receptor (beta chain) was identified in a study of shared T cell receptors in the human thymus. The assay was immunoSEQ multiplex PCR, and TCRdb's table has in-frame clones only and misses some. Among 450,000 to 650,000 clones listed, 70% to 80% were seen once. This CDR3 spans 15 amino acids. Germline V CDR1 and CDR2: MNHNY, SVGAGI (reference sequence). V lost 5 bases and J lost 0; bases outside the gene matches: 6. The same specimen was also included in a second study, on human thymus T cells. In that study: Thymus tissue was removed during corrective cardiac surgery. There were highly overlapping thymic repertoires among unrelated individuals, as related research reported.

Sequenced input: thymocytes. This chain uses TRBV6-6 with TRBJ2-5; TRBD2 matches 7 bases. The sequence was obtained from a boy younger than two with a congenital heart defect. CDR3 amino acids: CASSAGGGYQETQYF. The CDR3, as DNA: TGTGCCAGCAGTGCCGGGGGAGGGTACCAAGAGACCCAGTACTTC.